This TCR beta chain was captured by sequencing in a study of blood T cell repertoires in COVID-19. Turning to the study itself: Italy, Spain and the United States were the sources of the convalescent and acute COVID-19 samples.

V dropped 4 bases and J dropped 4; count of bases not matched to a gene: 7. The CDR3 totals 16 residues. Per the germline V gene, CDR1 is SGHDT and CDR2 is YYEEEE. In the original workflow: Amplification of reference gene primers provided the estimated nucleated cell counts. Method: immunoSEQ multiplex PCR; TCRdb's copy keeps in-frame clones and lacks some. V and J calls and clone size follow that table, whereas D and trimming were derived from the DNA. This sample has over 150,000 clones; around 77% occur once, and the top ten carry 2.8%. What was sequenced was peripheral blood. The chain couples TRBV5-6 to TRBJ2-1; 11 bases fit TRBD2. The source is a man aged 65 to 85 with acute or convalescent COVID-19. The CDR3 sequence: CASSPSTSGSYNEQFF. CDR3 in DNA: TGTGCCAGCAGCCCAAGTACTAGCGGGAGTTACAATGAGCAGTTCTTC.